The 13 T cell receptor beta chains presented below share a single source sample, sequenced in a study of regulatory T cells in long-lasting Graves disease. Sample time point: persistent/refractory GD, antithyroid drugs over 5 years with positive TRAb. RNA isolated from PBMCs was used to make the TCR library. TCR beta libraries were built with iRepertoire HTBI primers and Arm-PCR of CDR3 regions. TCRdb itself ran the multiplex PCR reads through MiXCR, one entry per CDR3 protein. The sample includes 310,000 or so distinct CDR3 sequences, around 20% seen only once; the top ten take just under 30%. Here the sequenced sample was peripheral blood mononuclear cells (PBMCs), taken when the disease was refractory, from a patient treated with antithyroid drugs. The receptors originated from a female donor with Graves disease.

This chain uses TRBV18 with TRBJ1-2, with 12 bases matching TRBD1. Germline V lookup: CDR1 KGHSH, CDR2 LQKENI. With 5 bases clipped from V and 1 base from J, the junction kept 5 bases outside the gene matches. The CDR3 sequence is 16 residues long. CDR3 nucleotide sequence: TGTGCCAGCTCATTGGGACAGGGGGCGCGTAACTATGGCTACACCTTC. Translation: CASSLGQGARNYGYTF.

This clonotype was seen ten or more times. The rearrangement links TRBV18 to TRBJ1-5, with D maybe TRBD1 (6 bases). The CDR3 loop spans 14 amino acids. In germline, CDR1 is KGHSH, CDR2 LQKENI. Trimming cost V 2 bases and J 7 bases, with 12 bases left between them. CDR3 bases: TGTGCCAGCTCACCAATCGACAGGTTACAGCCCCAGCATTTT. Its protein product is CASSPIDRLQPQHF.

V gene TRBV2 combines with J gene TRBJ2-1; D perhaps matches TRBD2 (5 bases). The CDR3 covers 14 residues. Germline loops: CDR1 SNHLY, CDR2 FYNNEI. V was cut by 3 bases and J by 7 bases, with 13 bases left in between. The CDR3 sequence is CASSERSGVNEQFF. CDR3 nucleotide sequence: TGTGCCAGCAGTGAGCGTTCCGGGGTGAATGAGCAGTTCTTC.

This clonotype was observed many times. This rearrangement joins TRBV6-1 to TRBJ2-4; tentative D call: TRBD1 (5 bases). V was pared by 7 bases and J by 6 bases, with 16 bases between. Per the germline V gene, CDR1 is MNHNS and CDR2 is SASEGT. This CDR3 region has 14 residues. CDR3 sequence: CASTDLDTGNIQYF. CDR3 nucleotides: TGTGCCAGCACCGACTTGGACACAGGAAACATTCAGTACTTC.

The rearrangement joins TRBV5-1 to TRBJ2-5; 10 positions agree with TRBD2. The CDR3 spans 15 residues. With V trimmed by 5 bases and J by 5 bases, 9 bases remained unmatched. CDR1 SGHRS and CDR2 YFSETQ come from the germline V gene. The CDR3 bases are TGCGCCAGCAGAGAGCGGGGGGGCCCAGAGGAGACCCAGTACTTC. Its protein is CASRERGGPEETQYF.

Many counts were recorded for this clonotype. The junction does not match germline at one end; this may be a read error. The chain is built from TRBV3-1 and TRBJ2-5; D is unresolved. This CDR3 comprises 18 residues. Germline loops: CDR1 LGHDT, CDR2 YNNKEL (reference sequence). The CDR3 spells CASTQSLSGPSYQETQYF. The CDR3 coding sequence is TGTGCCAGCACCCAATCATTATCGGGCCCCTCGTACCAAGAGACCCAGTACTTC.

This clonotype has ten or more counts. The chain joins TRBV27 to TRBJ2-7; TRBD2 aligns across 8 bases. Germline V CDR1 and CDR2: MNHEY, SMNVEV (reference sequence). CDR3 length equals 14 residues. Trimming took 6 bases from V and 3 from J; bases not matched to a gene: 7. DNA for the CDR3: TGTGCCAGCAGCCCCCGCGGGGGGAACTACGAGCAGTACTTC. The encoded protein is CASSPRGGNYEQYF.

This clonotype was seen a single time. At one end, the junction sequence differs from germline, possibly due to a read error. CDR3 bases: TGCGCCAGCAGCTTGGGTATTCATCGGGGGGCACTAGCCGAAAACATTCAGTACTTC. Translating gives CASSLGIHRGALAENIQYF. V is TRBV5-5 and J is TRBJ2-4; D may be TRBD2 (7 bases). CDR1 is SGHKS, CDR2 YYEKEE, per germline (reference sequence). This CDR3 contains 19 residues.

This chain links TRBV6-2 or TRBV6-3 with TRBJ1-4, with 7 bases that match TRBD1. Germline trimming cut 6 bases from V and 6 bases from J; bases unmatched to any gene: 10. Germline CDR1 reads MNHEY; CDR2 reads SVGEGT. The CDR3 spans 15 residues. CDR3 nucleotide sequence: TGTGCCAGCAGCCCTGGACCAGACAGGGATGAAAAACTGTTTTTT. It yields the protein CASSPGPDRDEKLFF.

The CDR3 coding sequence is TGTGCCTGGAGTGAAAAGGGGGGGGTGATGGAAAAACTGTTTTTT. It specifies CAWSEKGGVMEKLFF. The chain uses TRBV30 and TRBJ1-4; perhaps TRBD1 as D (6 bases). CDR3 length equals 15 residues. The V gene's germline CDR1 is GTSNPN and CDR2 SVGIG (reference sequence). Trimming stripped 1 base from V and 8 bases from J, with 17 bases between.

In DNA, the CDR3 is TGTGCCAGCACCCCTTGGTCGGGGTCAGATACGCAGTATTTT. It codes for CASTPWSGSDTQYF. The rearrangement links TRBV28 to TRBJ2-3, with D possibly TRBD2 on 5 matching bases. The length of the CDR3 is 14 residues. V was shortened by 7 bases and J by 4 bases, with 15 bases between the two germline ends. CDR1 and CDR2 from the germline V gene are MDHEN and SYDVKM.

This rearrangement joins TRBV29-1 to TRBJ1-1; D unclear. The CDR3 is made up of 13 amino acids. CDR1 and CDR2 (germline): SQVTM, ANQGSEA. V lost 2 bases and J lost 0, with 7 bases in between. CDR3 sequence reads: CSVERPMNTEAFF. The CDR3 DNA reads as TGCAGCGTTGAACGGCCGATGAACACTGAAGCTTTCTTT.

The table lists this clonotype with a few counts. The V call is TRBV7-2, the J call TRBJ2-5; D call uncertain. Trimming took off 7 bases at V and 0 bases at J, with 12 bases between the two ends. CDR3 length equals 14 residues. Germline V gene data show CDR1 as SGHTA and CDR2 as FQGNSA. The CDR3 loop reads CASIQEPYQETQYF. CDR3 in DNA: TGTGCCAGCATTCAGGAGCCCTACCAAGAGACCCAGTACTTC.